This TCR beta chain originates from a study of blood T cell repertoires in COVID-19. Study in general: Italy, Spain and the United States were the sources of the convalescent and acute COVID-19 samples. Sources were T cells, B-cell-depleted T cells, or PBMCs; the material itself was cDNA or gDNA.

This CDR3 has 13 amino acids. The junction had 5 bases not matched to a gene; V was cut back by 6 bases and J by 5 bases. Sequencing was performed with immunoSEQ multiplex PCR; in TCRdb, only in-frame clones are kept and a portion is missing. Counted here are approximately 170,000 clones, around 86% occurring once; the ten biggest clones make up 7.5% to 10%. Sequencing input: peripheral blood. The V and J genes are TRBV12-3 or TRBV12-4 and TRBJ2-7, with 9 nucleotides matching TRBD1. The TCR comes from a man in his fifties with active or convalescent COVID-19. CDR3 sequence: CASSRDRAHEQYF. DNA of the CDR3: TGTGCCAGCAGCCGGGACAGGGCCCACGAGCAGTACTTC.